Listed below are T cell receptor beta chains from one sample, sequenced in a study of T-cell reconstitution after alpha-beta-depleted transplantation in children. Via MiXCR, TCRdb re-called the PCR reads, giving one row per CDR3 protein. The data show 250,000 to 300,000 distinct CDR3 sequences, 6% to 10% seen once. The sample was peripheral blood, taken 360 days after TCRalphabeta/CD19-depleted stem cell transplant. The receptors stem from a female patient aged 2-10 years who had a stem cell transplant for Fanconi anemia, so the T cells may come from the graft donor. Each CDR3 is given without its conserved first and last residue.

J: TRBJ1-2
V: TRBV5-6
CDR3: ASSSMEGRQGAKGYT

J: TRBJ2-3
V: TRBV24-1
CDR3: ATSDPSGTSTDTQY

J: TRBJ2-2
V: TRBV5-1
CDR3: ASSLAKGQILTGELF

J: TRBJ2-3
V: TRBV24-1
CDR3: ATQGGLASMSDTQY

J: TRBJ2-2
V: TRBV27
CDR3: ASSKEAGFYTGELF

J: TRBJ2-5
V: TRBV18
CDR3: ASSMIAGQETQY

J: TRBJ2-3
V: TRBV9
CDR3: ASSVAAVANTQY

J: TRBJ1-2
V: TRBV9
CDR3: ASSEGIGQIYGYT

J: TRBJ2-1
V: TRBV29-1
CDR3: SVVPGLIYNEQF

J: TRBJ2-7
V: TRBV7-2
CDR3: ASSFALAGVAYEQY

J: TRBJ2-3
V: TRBV20-1
CDR3: SARDSSGSTDTQY

J: TRBJ2-7
V: TRBV20-1
CDR3: SASSAWAVTYEQY

J: TRBJ2-1
V: TRBV5-1
CDR3: ASSLGSQLNVQF

J: TRBJ1-2
V: TRBV10-3
CDR3: AISESRQNYGYT

J: TRBJ2-7
V: TRBV20-1
CDR3: SARDPGQGTYEQY

J: TRBJ2-7
V: TRBV20-1
CDR3: SAGAASGATYEQY

J: TRBJ1-3
V: TRBV9
CDR3: ASSVGTGSGNTIY

J: TRBJ1-1
V: TRBV20-1
CDR3: SARLGQGFEAF

J: TRBJ1-1
V: TRBV12-3/TRBV12-4
CDR3: ASSLAHVPAEAF

J: TRBJ2-2
V: TRBV9
CDR3: ASSVGQGGTGELF

J: TRBJ2-1
V: TRBV28
CDR3: ASMQRGNSYNEQF

J: TRBJ2-1
V: TRBV5-1
CDR3: ASSPIGRFNEQF

J: TRBJ2-6
V: TRBV4-2
CDR3: ASSQDREAGANVLT

J: TRBJ2-2
V: TRBV29-1
CDR3: SVGTSGSNTGELF